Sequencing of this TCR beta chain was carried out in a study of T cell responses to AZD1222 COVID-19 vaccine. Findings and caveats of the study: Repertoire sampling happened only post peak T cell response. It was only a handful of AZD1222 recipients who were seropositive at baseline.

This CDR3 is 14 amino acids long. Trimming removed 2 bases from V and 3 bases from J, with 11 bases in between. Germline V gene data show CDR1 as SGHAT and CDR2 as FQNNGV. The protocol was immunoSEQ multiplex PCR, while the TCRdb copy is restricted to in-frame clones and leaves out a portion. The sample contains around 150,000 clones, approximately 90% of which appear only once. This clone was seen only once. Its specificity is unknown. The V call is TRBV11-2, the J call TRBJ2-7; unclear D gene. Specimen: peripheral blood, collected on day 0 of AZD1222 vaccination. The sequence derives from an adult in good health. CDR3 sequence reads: CASSLKNSYYEQYF. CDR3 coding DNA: TGTGCCAGCAGCTTAAAGAACAGCTACTACGAGCAGTACTTC.